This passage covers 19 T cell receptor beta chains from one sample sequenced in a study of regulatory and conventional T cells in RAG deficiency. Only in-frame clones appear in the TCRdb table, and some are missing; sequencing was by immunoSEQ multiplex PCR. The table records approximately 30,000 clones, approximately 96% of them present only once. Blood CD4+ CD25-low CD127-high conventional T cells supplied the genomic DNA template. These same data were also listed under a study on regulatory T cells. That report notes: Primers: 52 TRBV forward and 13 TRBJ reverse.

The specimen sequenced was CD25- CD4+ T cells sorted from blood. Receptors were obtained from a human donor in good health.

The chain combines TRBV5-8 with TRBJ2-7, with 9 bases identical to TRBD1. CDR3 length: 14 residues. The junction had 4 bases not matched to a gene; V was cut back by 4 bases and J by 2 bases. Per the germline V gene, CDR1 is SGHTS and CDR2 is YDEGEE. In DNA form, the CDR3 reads TGTGCCAGCAGCACGGGACAGGGTCCCTACGAGCAGTACTTC. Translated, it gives CASSTGQGPYEQYF.

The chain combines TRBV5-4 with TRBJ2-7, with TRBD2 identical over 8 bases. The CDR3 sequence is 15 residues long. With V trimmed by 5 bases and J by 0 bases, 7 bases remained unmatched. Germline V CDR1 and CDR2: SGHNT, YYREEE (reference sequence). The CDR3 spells CASSGGGTSSYEQYF. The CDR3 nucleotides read TGTGCCAGCAGTGGCGGGGGGACAAGCTCCTACGAGCAGTACTTC.

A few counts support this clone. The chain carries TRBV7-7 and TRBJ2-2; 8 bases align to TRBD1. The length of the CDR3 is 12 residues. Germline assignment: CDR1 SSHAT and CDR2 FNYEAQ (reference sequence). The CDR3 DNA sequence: TGTGCTAGCGGACAGGGCACCGGGGAGCTGTTTTTT. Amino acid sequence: CASGQGTGELFF.

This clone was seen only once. The CDR3 reads CASSQAHRSGPYEQYF. Here the CDR3 DNA reads TGCGCCAGCAGCCAAGCGCACCGGAGCGGGCCCTACGAGCAGTACTTC. This chain uses TRBV4-3 with TRBJ2-7, with D maybe TRBD2 (6 bases). The CDR3 contains 16 residues. CDR1 and CDR2 (germline): LGHNA, YSLEER. Trimming took 1 base from V and 2 from J, leaving 15 bases between them.

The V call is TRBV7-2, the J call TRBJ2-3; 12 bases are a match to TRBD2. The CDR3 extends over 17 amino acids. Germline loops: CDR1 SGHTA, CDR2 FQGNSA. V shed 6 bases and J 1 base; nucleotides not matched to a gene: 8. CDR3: CASSRLAGVRGTDTQYF. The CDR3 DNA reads TGTGCCAGCAGTCGACTAGCGGGAGTCCGGGGCACAGATACGCAGTATTTT.

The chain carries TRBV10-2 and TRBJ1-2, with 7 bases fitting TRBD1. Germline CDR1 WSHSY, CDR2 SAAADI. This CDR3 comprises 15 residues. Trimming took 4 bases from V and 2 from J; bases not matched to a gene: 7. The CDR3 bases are TGCGCCAGCAGTGGCGGGACAGAGACCAACTATGGCTACACCTTC. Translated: CASSGGTETNYGYTF.

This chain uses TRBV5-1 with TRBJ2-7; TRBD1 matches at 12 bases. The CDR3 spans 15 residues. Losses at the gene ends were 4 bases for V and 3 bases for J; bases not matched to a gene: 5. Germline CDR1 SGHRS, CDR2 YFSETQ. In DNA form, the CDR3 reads TGCGCCAGCAGCCCCGGGACAGGGGGCGTCTACGAGCAGTACTTC. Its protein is CASSPGTGGVYEQYF.

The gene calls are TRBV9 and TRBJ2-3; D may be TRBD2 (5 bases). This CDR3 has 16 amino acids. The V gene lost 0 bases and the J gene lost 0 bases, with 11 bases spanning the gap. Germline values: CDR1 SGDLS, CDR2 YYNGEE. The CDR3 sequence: CASSVVARTSTDTQYF. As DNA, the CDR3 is TGTGCCAGCAGCGTAGTCGCACGGACTAGCACAGATACGCAGTATTTT.

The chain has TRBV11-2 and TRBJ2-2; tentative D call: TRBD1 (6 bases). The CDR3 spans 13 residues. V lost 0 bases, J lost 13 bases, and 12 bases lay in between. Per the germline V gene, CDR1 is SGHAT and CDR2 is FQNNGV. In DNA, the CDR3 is TGTGCCAGCAGCTTAGACATACAGGGATGGCTGTTTTTT. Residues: CASSLDIQGWLFF.

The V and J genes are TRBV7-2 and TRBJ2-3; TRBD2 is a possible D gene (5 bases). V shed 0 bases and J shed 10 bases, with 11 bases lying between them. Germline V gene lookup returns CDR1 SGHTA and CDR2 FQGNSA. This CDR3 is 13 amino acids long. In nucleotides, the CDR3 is TGTGCCAGCAGCTTAGCGGAGCTCGGGGCGCAGTATTTT. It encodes CASSLAELGAQYF.

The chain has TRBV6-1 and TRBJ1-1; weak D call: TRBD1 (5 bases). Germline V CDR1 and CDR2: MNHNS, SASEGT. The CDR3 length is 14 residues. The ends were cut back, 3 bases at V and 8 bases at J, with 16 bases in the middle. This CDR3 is CASSETLTAGEAFF. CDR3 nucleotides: TGTGCCAGCAGTGAGACCCTAACAGCAGGGGAAGCTTTCTTT.

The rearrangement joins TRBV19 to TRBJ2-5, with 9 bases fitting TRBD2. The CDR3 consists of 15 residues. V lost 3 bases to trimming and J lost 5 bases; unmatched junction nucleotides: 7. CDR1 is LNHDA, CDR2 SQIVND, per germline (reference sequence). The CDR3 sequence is CASSIGLAGPETQYF. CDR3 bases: TGTGCCAGTAGTATTGGGCTAGCGGGGCCCGAGACCCAGTACTTC.

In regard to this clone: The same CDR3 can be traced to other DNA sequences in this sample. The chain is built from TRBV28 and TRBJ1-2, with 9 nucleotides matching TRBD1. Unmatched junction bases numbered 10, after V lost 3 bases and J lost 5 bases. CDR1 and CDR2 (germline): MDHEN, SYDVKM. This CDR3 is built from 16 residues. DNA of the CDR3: TGTGCCAGCAGTTTTAACGGACAGGGGCTAGGGTATGGCTACACCTTC. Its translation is CASSFNGQGLGYGYTF.

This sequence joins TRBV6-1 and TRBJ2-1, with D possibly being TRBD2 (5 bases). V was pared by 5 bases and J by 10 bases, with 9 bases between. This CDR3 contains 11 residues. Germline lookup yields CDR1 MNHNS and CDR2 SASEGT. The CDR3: CASSSRGEQFF. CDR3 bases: TGTGCCAGCAGTAGCCGAGGGGAGCAGTTCTTC.

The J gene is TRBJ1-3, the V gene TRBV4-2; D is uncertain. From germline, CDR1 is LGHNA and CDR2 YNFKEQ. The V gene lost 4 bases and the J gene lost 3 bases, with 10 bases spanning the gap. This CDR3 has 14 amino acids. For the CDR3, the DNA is TGTGCCAGCAGCCCCGGAGTTTATGGAAACACCATATATTTT. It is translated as CASSPGVYGNTIYF.

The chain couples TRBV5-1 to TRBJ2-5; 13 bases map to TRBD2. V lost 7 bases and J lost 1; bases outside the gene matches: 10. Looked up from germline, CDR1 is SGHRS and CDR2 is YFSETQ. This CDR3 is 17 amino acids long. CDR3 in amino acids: CASCHGTSGEIQETQYF. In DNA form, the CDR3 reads TGCGCCAGCTGCCACGGGACTAGCGGGGAAATCCAAGAGACCCAGTACTTC.

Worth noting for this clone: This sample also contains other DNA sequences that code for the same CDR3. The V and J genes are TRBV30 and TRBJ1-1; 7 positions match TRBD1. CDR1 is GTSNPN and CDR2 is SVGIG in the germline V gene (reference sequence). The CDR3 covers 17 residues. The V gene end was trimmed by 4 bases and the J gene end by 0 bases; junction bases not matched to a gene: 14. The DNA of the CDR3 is TGTGCCTGGACCCCGGGACAGCCTGTCTCATTGAACACTGAAGCTTTCTTT. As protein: CAWTPGQPVSLNTEAFF.

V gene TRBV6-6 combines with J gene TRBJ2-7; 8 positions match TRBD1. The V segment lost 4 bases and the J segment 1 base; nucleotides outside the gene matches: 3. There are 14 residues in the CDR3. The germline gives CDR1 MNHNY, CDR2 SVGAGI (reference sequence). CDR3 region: CASSSGQGSYEQYF. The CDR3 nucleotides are TGTGCCAGCAGTTCCGGACAGGGATCCTACGAGCAGTACTTC.

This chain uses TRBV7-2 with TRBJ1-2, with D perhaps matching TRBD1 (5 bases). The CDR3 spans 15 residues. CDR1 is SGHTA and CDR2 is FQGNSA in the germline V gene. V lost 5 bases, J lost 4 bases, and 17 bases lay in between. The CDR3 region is CASSPSLGLLYGYTF. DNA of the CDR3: TGTGCCAGCAGCCCATCCCTGGGGCTACTCTATGGCTACACCTTC.